One and the same sample provided the 7 T cell receptor beta chains below, sequenced in a study of blood T cell repertoires in COVID-19 (dated by TCRdb to about 2020). The library relied on the immunoSEQ multiplex PCR assay. Here the immuneACCESS table is served through TCRdb, limited to in-frame sequences with V and J called. Missing clones are a known gap in these copies; in checked studies unresolved V genes cover under half, and the rest lacks a known reason. The sample yields around 150,000 clones; 80% to 85% were counted once. 8% to 9.5% of the sample belongs to the ten largest clones. The source material was peripheral blood. The receptors come from a woman aged 80 or over with active or convalescent COVID-19.

The sample holds a few counts of this clone. This chain uses TRBV3-1 (or the pseudogene TRBV3-2) with TRBJ1-2; 7 nucleotides align to TRBD1. Unmatched junction bases numbered 6, after V lost 6 bases and J lost 2 bases. This CDR3 has 14 residues. CDR1 and CDR2 (germline): LGHDT, YNNKEL (reference sequence). DNA for the CDR3: TGTGCCAGCAGGGGGACAGCGATGAACTATGGCTACACCTTC. It is translated as CASRGTAMNYGYTF.

The gene calls are TRBV20-1 and TRBJ1-2; tentative D call: TRBD1 (5 bases). Germline V gene lookup returns CDR1 DFQATT and CDR2 SNEGSKA (reference sequence). The CDR3 has 11 amino acids. Trimming took 4 bases from V and 8 from J, leaving 11 bases between them. The CDR3 bases are TGCAGTGCTACCCCAGGGAAGGGCTACACCTTC. It codes for CSATPGKGYTF.

The chain joins TRBV5-1 to TRBJ1-2, with 10 nucleotides matching TRBD1. The CDR3 has 14 residues. Per the germline V gene, CDR1 is SGHRS and CDR2 is YFSETQ. Trimming cost V 4 bases and J 6 bases; bases outside gene matches: 6. The CDR3, as DNA: TGCGCCAGCAGCCAACTTGGGACAGGGGATGGCTACACCTTC. This translates into CASSQLGTGDGYTF.

This clone was found once. V and J are TRBV5-1 and TRBJ1-1, with 7 positions matching TRBD1. V dropped 7 bases and J dropped 3; count of bases not matched to a gene: 3. Germline V lookup: CDR1 SGHRS, CDR2 YFSETQ. The CDR3 extends over 12 amino acids. The CDR3 bases are TGCGCCAGCCGCCAGGGGGACACTGAAGCTTTCTTT. Amino acid sequence: CASRQGDTEAFF.

The chain recombines TRBV10-1 with TRBJ1-5; D possibly corresponds to TRBD1 (5 bases). The CDR3 loop spans 16 amino acids. V was cut by 4 bases and J by 2 bases, with 15 bases left in between. Germline loops: CDR1 WNHNN, CDR2 SYGVQD (reference sequence). The CDR3 DNA is TGCGCCAGCAGTGGCCTTGACAGCGTCGGCAATCAGCCCCAGCATTTT. It translates to CASSGLDSVGNQPQHF.

The chain employs TRBV19 and TRBJ1-1, with no clear D. Per the germline V gene, CDR1 is LNHDA and CDR2 is SQIVND (reference sequence). The V end lost 5 bases, the J end lost 0 bases, and 7 bases lay between the germline ends. CDR3 size: 13 residues. The CDR3 sequence is CASSVELNTEAFF. CDR3 DNA: TGTGCCAGTAGTGTCGAGTTGAACACTGAAGCTTTCTTT.

This chain connects TRBV5-1 to TRBJ1-2; TRBD1 aligns across 8 bases. Germline V lookup: CDR1 SGHRS, CDR2 YFSETQ. Losses at the gene ends were 0 bases for V and 3 bases for J; bases not matched to a gene: 1. The CDR3 is 14 residues long. CDR3 sequence reads: CASSLVDRDYGYTF. The CDR3 nucleotides are TGCGCCAGCAGCTTGGTGGACAGGGACTATGGCTACACCTTC.